Listed here are 26 T cell receptor beta chains from one sample, sequenced in a study of T cells after yellow fever vaccination. In TCRdb, the 5' RACE reads were re-called with MiXCR into one record per CDR3 protein. The table lists some 300,000 distinct CDR3 sequences, less than 9.5% of them singletons, with 3% to 3.5% in the top ten. Sequencing was performed on CD4+ T cells sorted from PBMCs, taken 5 days after the yellow fever booster vaccination. The source of these receptors is a man between 18 and 35 years old who received the YFV17D yellow fever vaccine.

This clonotype has at least ten counts. J is TRBJ1-1 and V is TRBV7-2; D is perhaps TRBD1 (5 bases). Germline CDR1 SGHTA, CDR2 FQGNSA. The CDR3 is 16 amino acids. Trimming took off 2 bases at V and 4 bases at J, with 17 bases between the two ends. The CDR3 sequence: CASSLRVGGTPTEAFF. DNA of the CDR3: TGTGCCAGCAGCTTAAGGGTCGGCGGGACCCCCACTGAAGCTTTCTTT.

This clonotype appeared a few times. This rearrangement joins TRBV6-2 or TRBV6-3 to TRBJ1-1, with D possibly matching TRBD1 (5 bases). CDR1 MNHEY and CDR2 SVGEGT come from the germline V gene. The CDR3 spans 13 residues. V was trimmed by 3 bases and J by 14 bases, leaving 19 bases between them. The CDR3 loop is CASSYKGIGGGFF. CDR3 in DNA: TGTGCCAGCAGTTATAAAGGTATCGGGGGTGGATTCTTT.

This clonotype was observed many times. The chain recombines TRBV5-1 with TRBJ2-1, with a weak D call TRBD1 (5 bases). The CDR3 spans 12 residues. Germline V CDR1 and CDR2: SGHRS, YFSETQ. V was trimmed by 2 bases and J by 15 bases, leaving 15 bases between them. This CDR3 reads CASSFEQGAGFF. CDR3 bases: TGCGCCAGCAGCTTCGAACAAGGGGCCGGGTTCTTC.

This clonotype showed up just a few times. The chain uses TRBV11-2 and TRBJ1-1, with D possibly being TRBD1 (5 bases). Per germline, CDR1 SGHAT and CDR2 FQNNGV. The CDR3 runs 17 residues. Deletions cut 0 bases from V and 0 bases from J, with 14 bases between. The CDR3 region is CASSLDRRSGVNTEAFF. The CDR3, as DNA: TGTGCCAGCAGCTTAGATAGAAGGTCGGGGGTGAACACTGAAGCTTTCTTT. Variable domain in full (rest from reference TRBV11-2 and TRBJ1-1): EAGVAQSPRYKIIEKRQSVAFWCNPISGHATLYWYQQILGQGPKLLIQFQNNGVVDDSQLPKDRFSAERLKGVDSTLKIQPAKLEDSAVYLCASSLDRRSGVNTEAFFGQGTRLTVV.

This clonotype was detected a few times. J is TRBJ2-5 and V is TRBV30, with D unclear. Germline CDR1 GTSNPN, CDR2 SVGIG (reference sequence). CDR3 size: 11 residues. V was cut by 3 bases and J by 4 bases, with 6 bases left in between. The DNA of the CDR3 is TGTGCCTGGAGCGCCGGAGAGACCCAGTACTTC. It specifies CAWSAGETQYF.

This clonotype has only a few counts. The chain combines TRBV21-1 with TRBJ1-1. TRBV21-1 is noted as a pseudogene. There are 15 residues in the CDR3. The CDR3 is CASSIPPGLNTEAFF. The CDR3 DNA is TGTGCCAGCAGCATCCCGCCGGGCCTGAACACTGAAGCTTTCTTT.

This sequence joins TRBV21-1 and TRBJ2-7; the table's D call of TRBD1 was not tested on the DNA. TRBV21-1 is flagged as a pseudogene. The CDR3 runs 18 residues. CDR3 residues: CASSTDRQGSQSTYEQYV. The CDR3 nucleotides are TGTGCCAGCAGCACCGATAGACAGGGCTCACAATCGACCTACGAGCAGTACGTC.

This clonotype was observed at least ten times. The V gene is TRBV2, the J gene TRBJ2-3; 9 bases agree with TRBD1. The germline CDR1 and CDR2 sequences are SNHLY and FYNNEI. The CDR3 extends over 14 amino acids. Trimming took 6 bases from V and 6 from J; bases not matched to a gene: 7. CDR3 loop: CASRDRGRTDTQYF. The CDR3 DNA reads as TGTGCCAGCAGGGACAGGGGTCGTACGGATACGCAGTATTTT.

This sequence joins TRBV3-1 and TRBJ1-6; TRBD1 aligns across 10 bases. With V trimmed by 4 bases and J by 8 bases, 5 bases remained unmatched. This CDR3 is 15 amino acids long. In germline, CDR1 is LGHDT, CDR2 YNNKEL (reference sequence). The CDR3 DNA reads TGTGCCAGCAGCCCTAGCGGACAGGGGGATTCACCCCTCCACTTT. Residues: CASSPSGQGDSPLHF.

This clonotype was observed a handful of times. The chain links TRBV11-3 to TRBJ2-2; D is unclear. The CDR3 has 13 amino acids. Germline assignment: CDR1 SGHNT and CDR2 YENEEA. The germline V and J ends were trimmed by 8 bases and 4 bases, with 11 bases remaining between them. As DNA, the CDR3 is TGTGCCAGCCAGCTTAGTATCACCGGGGAGCTGTTTTTT. It encodes CASQLSITGELFF.

This clonotype has only a few counts. V usage is TRBV6-2 or TRBV6-3 and J usage is TRBJ2-1; D tentatively reads TRBD1 or TRBD2 (6 bases each). The CDR3 has 15 residues. Germline V gene sequence: CDR1 MNHEY, CDR2 SVGEGT. Trimming removed 2 bases from V and 12 bases from J, with 20 bases in between. The CDR3 region is CASSYGQRALNLQFF. The CDR3 DNA reads as TGTGCCAGCAGTTACGGACAGCGGGCCCTAAATTTGCAGTTCTTC.

The sample holds many counts of this clonotype. The chain uses TRBV7-9 and TRBJ2-3; D is unclear. CDR3 length: 12 residues. CDR1 is SEHNR and CDR2 is FQNEAQ in the germline V gene (reference sequence). The V end was cut by 3 bases, the J end by 6 bases, with 7 bases between. The CDR3 protein is CASSFSADTQYF. DNA for the CDR3: TGTGCCAGCAGCTTTTCAGCCGATACGCAGTATTTT.

This clonotype was observed a handful of times. The chain is built from TRBV3-1 and TRBJ1-5; TRBD1 is a possible D gene (5 bases). This CDR3 region has 14 residues. The germline V and J ends were trimmed by 2 bases and 7 bases, with 12 bases remaining between them. CDR1 and CDR2 (germline): LGHDT, YNNKEL (reference sequence). The CDR3 nucleotides read TGTGCCAGCAGCCAACTGTCCGGGGCCCAGCCCCAGCATTTT. This sequence encodes CASSQLSGAQPQHF. Full variable domain (outside the CDR3, taken from reference TRBV3-1 and TRBJ1-5): DTAVSQTPKYLVTQMGNDKSIKCEQNLGHDTMYWYKQDSKKFLKIMFSYNNKELIINETVPNRFSPKSPDKAHLNLHINSLELGDSAVYFCASSQLSGAQPQHFGDGTRLSIL.

This clonotype was observed at least ten times. V usage is TRBV11-2 and J usage is TRBJ2-3; D perhaps matches TRBD1 (5 bases). Germline CDR1 SGHAT, CDR2 FQNNGV. The CDR3 runs 15 residues. Trimming left V 5 bases short and J 2 bases short, with 14 bases between. The CDR3 DNA is TGTGCCAGCAGCCCCATTAAGGGGTCCACAGATACGCAGTATTTT. Its translation: CASSPIKGSTDTQYF.

This clonotype was seen only a few times. The rearrangement links TRBV7-9 to TRBJ1-3; tentative D call: TRBD1 (5 bases). The CDR3 is 14 amino acids. The germline V gene encodes CDR1 SEHNR and CDR2 FQNEAQ (reference sequence). V shed 10 bases and J shed 4 bases, with 17 bases lying between them. Here the CDR3 DNA reads TGTGCCACCGGAGTAGGGGCCTTGGGAAACACCATATATTTT. This translates into CATGVGALGNTIYF.

This clonotype was counted many times. The CDR3 sequence: CASSLGVNYGYTF. The DNA of the CDR3 is TGTGCCAGCAGCTTAGGGGTGAACTATGGCTACACCTTC. V and J are TRBV7-2 and TRBJ1-2, with unresolved D. This CDR3 region has 13 residues. The germline V gene encodes CDR1 SGHTA and CDR2 FQGNSA. Trimming cost V 1 base and J 2 bases, with 5 bases left between them. Full variable domain (missing parts from reference TRBV7-2 and TRBJ1-2): GAGVSQSPSNKVTEKGKDVELRCDPISGHTALYWYRQSLGQGLEFLIYFQGNSAPDKSGLPSDRFSAERTGGSVSTLTIQRTQQEDSAVYLCASSLGVNYGYTFGSGTRLTVV.

This chain joins TRBV6-2 or TRBV6-3 and TRBJ1-1; D gene unclear. The germline CDR1 and CDR2 sequences are MNHEY and SVGEGT. CDR3 size: 13 residues. Trimming removed 5 bases from V and 2 bases from J, with 9 bases in between. CDR3 sequence (DNA): TGTGCCAGCAGTCGACTGATTAACACTGAAGCTTTCTTT. It yields the protein CASSRLINTEAFF.

The chain combines TRBV3-1 with TRBJ1-1, with D perhaps matching TRBD1 (5 bases). The V end lost 1 base, the J end lost 7 bases, and 16 bases lay between the germline ends. The germline V gene encodes CDR1 LGHDT and CDR2 YNNKEL (reference sequence). This CDR3 contains 15 residues. CDR3: CASSQGGTALFEAFF. The CDR3 region has the DNA TGTGCCAGCAGCCAAGGAGGGACGGCCCTATTTGAAGCTTTCTTT.

This clonotype was observed a few times. V and J are TRBV10-1 and TRBJ2-2, with 7 positions matching TRBD1. CDR3 size: 15 residues. CDR1 and CDR2 (germline): WNHNN, SYGVQD (reference sequence). V gave up 6 bases and J gave up 0 bases; unmatched junction bases: 4. The CDR3 loop is CASRLDRANTGELFF. CDR3 coding DNA: TGCGCCAGCAGACTCGACAGGGCGAACACCGGGGAGCTGTTTTTT.

On this clonotype itself: One end of the junction fails to match germline, which may point to a read error. The V gene is TRBV12-3 or TRBV12-4, the J gene TRBJ1-2; D is perhaps TRBD1 (5 bases). The CDR3 sequence is 12 residues long. The chain's CDR3 is CASSLGGYGCTF. DNA of the CDR3: TGTGCCAGCAGCCTGGGGGGGTATGGCTGCACCTTC.

This clonotype turned up a few times. This chain connects TRBV12-3 or TRBV12-4 to TRBJ2-5, with D possibly TRBD2 on 6 matching bases. There are 14 residues in the CDR3. The V and J ends lost 3 bases and 5 bases respectively, with 13 bases between them. The CDR3 region is CASSFWGVGETQYF. CDR3 DNA sequence: TGTGCCAGCAGTTTCTGGGGGGTCGGCGAGACCCAGTACTTC.

In this sample, this clonotype turned up many times. The chain combines TRBV21-1 with TRBJ2-3; TRBD1 reflects the table's D call only, with no check against the DNA. TRBV21-1 is flagged as a pseudogene. CDR3 size: 18 residues. This CDR3 is CASSTSKPRGRSKDTQYF. In DNA, the CDR3 is TGTGCCAGCAGCACTTCCAAACCCAGGGGTCGATCAAAGGATACGCAGTATTTT.

The J gene is TRBJ1-1, the V gene TRBV5-4; D gene ambiguous. The CDR3 loop spans 13 amino acids. Trimming shortened V by 1 base and J by 1 base, and 5 bases separated the two germline ends. Germline V lookup: CDR1 SGHNT, CDR2 YYREEE (reference sequence). DNA for the CDR3: TGTGCCAGCAGCTTGCCCGGGAACACTGAAGCTTTCTTT. Translation gives CASSLPGNTEAFF.

The V call is TRBV3-1, the J call TRBJ1-1; TRBD1 might be the D (6 bases). Germline V gene data show CDR1 as LGHDT and CDR2 as YNNKEL (reference sequence). CDR3 length equals 14 residues. The V and J ends lost 3 bases and 10 bases respectively, with 18 bases between them. CDR3 region: CASSHPLGGAGAFF. As DNA, the CDR3 is TGTGCCAGCAGCCATCCCCTCGGGGGGGCAGGAGCTTTCTTT. The full variable domain, rest sourced from reference TRBV3-1 and TRBJ1-1, is DTAVSQTPKYLVTQMGNDKSIKCEQNLGHDTMYWYKQDSKKFLKIMFSYNNKELIINETVPNRFSPKSPDKAHLNLHINSLELGDSAVYFCASSHPLGGAGAFFGQGTRLTVV.

The genes are TRBV7-2 and TRBJ2-1; 11 bases align to TRBD2. J gave up 9 bases and V 5 bases, and 12 bases lay outside the gene matches. This CDR3 comprises 16 residues. The V gene's germline CDR1 is SGHTA and CDR2 FQGNSA. CDR3 protein: CASSQSGLAGGLEQFF. The CDR3 nucleotides read TGTGCCAGCAGCCAAAGCGGATTAGCGGGGGGGCTTGAGCAGTTCTTC.

This clonotype was counted between two and nine times. The chain uses TRBV12-3 or TRBV12-4 and TRBJ2-5; D gene ambiguous. This CDR3 has 13 amino acids. V lost 6 bases, J lost 5 bases, and 13 bases lay in between. CDR3 in amino acids: CASRNQAVETQYF. CDR3 sequence (DNA): TGTGCCAGCAGAAACCAGGCGGTGGAGACCCAGTACTTC.